These T cell receptor beta chains were read from a single sample in a study of shared T cell receptors in the human thymus. Profiled with immunoSEQ multiplex PCR; TCRdb holds only in-frame clones, not every one. The sample carries hundreds of thousands of clones, approximately 89% recorded once. These data are also associated with another study on human thymus T cells.

Sample: thymocytes. These receptors were taken from a boy younger than two with a congenital heart defect. The CDR3 runs from the conserved cysteine through the conserved F or W. D genes are given only for firm matches. A row's size may be missing; if present it is once, few, many or a size class.

once | TRBJ1-2 | TRBV7-8 | TRBD1 | TGTGCCAGCAGCTCGTCGGAAACAGGGGGTGACTATGGCTACACCTTC | CASSSSETGGDYGYTF
. | TRBJ1-1 | TRBV28 | TRBD1 | TGTGCCAGCAGCACATGGGACAGGTCGAACACTGAAGCTTTCTTT | CASSTWDRSNTEAFF
. | TRBJ1-2 | TRBV18 | . | TGTGCCAGCTCACCCGGTGGATACCAGGCCTATGGCTACACCTTC | CASSPGGYQAYGYTF
once | TRBJ1-1 | TRBV25-1 | TRBD1 | TGTGCCAGCAGTGAAGAGACAGGGTCCATCATGAACACTGAAGCTTTCTTT | CASSEETGSIMNTEAFF
. | TRBJ1-5 | TRBV4-1 | TRBD1 | TGCGCCAGCAGCCAGCGGACAGGGAACGATCAGCCCCAGCATTTT | CASSQRTGNDQPQHF
. | TRBJ2-7 | TRBV5-1 | TRBD2 | TGCGCCAGCAGCTTCGCATACTTGAGCAGCGGGGCCTACGAGCAGTACTTC | CASSFAYLSSGAYEQYF
. | TRBJ2-1 | TRBV4-1 | TRBD1 | TGCGCCAGCAGCCGGGACAGTAACTGGGAGCAGTTCTTC | CASSRDSNWEQFF
. | TRBJ1-5 | TRBV27 | TRBD1 | TGTGCCAGCAGTAGGAACGGACAGGACAATCAGCCCCAGCATTTT | CASSRNGQDNQPQHF
. | TRBJ1-5 | TRBV19 | . | TGTGCCAGTAGCTTCAGGGGACATAACAATCAGCCCCAGCATTTT | CASSFRGHNNQPQHF
. | TRBJ1-1 | TRBV6-1 | TRBD1 | TGTGCCAGCAGTGTTTTGGACAGGATGCACACTGAAGCTTTCTTT | CASSVLDRMHTEAFF
. | TRBJ1-2 | TRBV5-6 | . | TGTGCCAGCAGCTGGCCCGACTATCACTATGGCTACACCTTC | CASSWPDYHYGYTF
. | TRBJ2-3 | TRBV9 | TRBD2 | TGTGCCAGCAGCGTCTCAGCGGGGGGGCGGATGGAAAACACAGATACGCAGTATTTT | CASSVSAGGRMENTDTQYF
. | TRBJ2-1 | TRBV5-1 | TRBD2 | TGCGCCAGCAGCGTGGGACTAGCGGGAGACAATGAGCAGTTCTTC | CASSVGLAGDNEQFF
. | TRBJ2-5 | TRBV5-4 | . | TGTGCCAGCAGCCGCAGCGGACAAGAGACCCAGTACTTC | CASSRSGQETQYF
. | TRBJ2-1 | TRBV12-5 | . | TGTGCTGCTCCCGGTGGCTCCGTCGGGGAGCAGTTCTTC | CAAPGGSVGEQFF
. | TRBJ2-7 | TRBV6-4 | TRBD2 | TGTGCCAGCACCGGGGGTCGGGAGGGCCTCTACGAGCAGTACTTC | CASTGGREGLYEQYF
. | TRBJ2-3 | TRBV5-4 | . | TGTGCCAGCAGCTTGGCCTTTGGGTATGGCGGGTTCGTGGATACGCAGTATTTT | CASSLAFGYGGFVDTQYF
. | TRBJ2-2 | TRBV27 | . | TGTGCCAGCAGTGCTAGCCCGGCACACACCGGGGAGCTGTTTTTT | CASSASPAHTGELFF
. | TRBJ2-7 | TRBV19 | TRBD1 | TGTGCCAGTAGTTCGAAGATGGAAGGACAGGATTCCTACGAGCAGTACTTC | CASSSKMEGQDSYEQYF
. | TRBJ2-5 | TRBV6-1 | . | TGTGCCAGCAGTGACAACAGAATCGCAAAAGAGACCCAGTACTTC | CASSDNRIAKETQYF
. | TRBJ2-1 | TRBV7-9 | . | TGTGCCAGCAGCTTTTTCGCCAGGAACAATGAGCAGTTCTTC | CASSFFARNNEQFF
. | TRBJ2-1 | TRBV6-1 | . | TGTGCCAGCAGTGAAAACCTGCAGGGGATTGTGCAGTTCTTC | CASSENLQGIVQFF
. | TRBJ2-7 | TRBV9 | . | TGTGCCAGCAACCCGACGGGAGCAAACTACTACGAGCAGTACTTC | CASNPTGANYYEQYF